What follows are 21 T cell receptor beta chains derived from one specimen sequenced in a study of T cells after yellow fever vaccination. TCRdb reanalysed the 5' RACE reads using MiXCR and keeps one entry per CDR3 protein. The sample includes 200,000 to 300,000 distinct CDR3 sequences, more than 3.5% of them seen just once. The sample consisted of PBMCs, taken 15 days after the yellow fever booster vaccination. All receptors derive from a young man who received the YFV17D yellow fever vaccine.

This clonotype was counted many times. The chain carries TRBV4-2 and TRBJ2-5; TRBD1 matches at 7 bases. The trim removed 4 bases at V and 2 bases at J, leaving 4 bases unmatched. Per germline, CDR1 LGHNA and CDR2 YNFKEQ. The CDR3 extends over 14 amino acids. The CDR3 coding sequence is TGTGCCAGCAGCCCCAACAGGGGTCAAGAGACCCAGTACTTC. Translating gives CASSPNRGQETQYF.

In this sample, this clonotype turned up many times. The chain combines TRBV24-1 with TRBJ2-5, with D unclear. Trimming shortened V by 2 bases and J by 3 bases, and 3 bases separated the two germline ends. CDR1 is KGHDR and CDR2 is SFDVKD in the germline V gene. The CDR3 is 12 residues long. CDR3 bases: TGTGCCACCAGTGATTCAAAAGAGACCCAGTACTTC. It translates to CATSDSKETQYF.

This clonotype was counted ten times or more. This chain uses TRBV7-9 with TRBJ2-1; D might be TRBD1 (5 bases). The CDR3 loop spans 15 amino acids. V was trimmed by 0 bases and J by 7 bases, leaving 13 bases between them. The germline gives CDR1 SEHNR, CDR2 FQNEAQ (reference sequence). The CDR3 here is CASSLAEYRQNEQFF. Here the CDR3 DNA reads TGTGCCAGCAGCTTAGCCGAGTACCGACAGAATGAGCAGTTCTTC. Based on the CDR3 plus reference TRBV7-9 and TRBJ2-1, the full variable domain is DTGVSQNPRHKITKRGQNVTFRCDPISEHNRLYWYRQTLGQGPEFLTYFQNEAQLEKSRLLSDRFSAERPKGSFSTLEIQRTEQGDSAMYLCASSLAEYRQNEQFFGPGTRLTVL.

This clonotype was picked up many times. The rearrangement links TRBV7-2 to TRBJ2-7; TRBD2 might be the D (5 bases). Germline V CDR1 and CDR2: SGHTA, FQGNSA. The V gene lost 1 base and the J gene lost 4 bases, with 14 bases spanning the gap. The CDR3 extends over 15 amino acids. The CDR3 sequence is CASSLGLPGRYEQYV. The CDR3 DNA sequence: TGTGCCAGCAGCTTAGGATTGCCGGGGAGATACGAGCAGTACGTC.

This clonotype has a count of ten or more. The chain uses TRBV29-1 and TRBJ2-1, with D hard to call. The germline V and J ends were trimmed by 1 base and 0 bases, with 7 bases remaining between them. This CDR3 is 14 amino acids long. The germline V gene has CDR1 SQVTM and CDR2 ANQGSEA. The CDR3 DNA is TGCAGCGTTGAAGGGGGTAACTCCTACAATGAGCAGTTCTTC. This sequence encodes CSVEGGNSYNEQFF.

This clonotype was detected ten times or more. This chain joins TRBV11-2 and TRBJ1-2; D is possibly TRBD1 (5 bases). V was pared by 2 bases and J by 5 bases, with 18 bases between. The CDR3 extends over 16 amino acids. CDR1 and CDR2 (germline): SGHAT, FQNNGV. CDR3 residues: CASSLNQRPGLYGYTF. The DNA of the CDR3 is TGTGCCAGCAGCTTAAATCAACGTCCGGGGCTGTATGGCTACACCTTC.

This clonotype was found many times. This sequence joins TRBV10-1 and TRBJ2-1, with 14 bases aligning to TRBD2. This CDR3 has 15 amino acids. The V and J ends lost 6 bases and 9 bases, in that order; junction bases with no gene match: 7. CDR1 is WNHNN and CDR2 is SYGVQD in the germline V gene (reference sequence). The CDR3 loop is CASSAGTSGGVEQFF. CDR3 in DNA: TGCGCCAGCAGCGCCGGGACTAGCGGGGGTGTTGAGCAGTTCTTC.

To note about this clonotype: Given a much more abundant clone one base away, this may be a read error. This rearrangement joins TRBV7-9 to TRBJ1-2; 8 bases line up with TRBD1. V was pared by 5 bases and J by 4 bases, with 9 bases of the junction left unmatched. Germline V gives CDR1 SEHNR, CDR2 FQNEAQ (reference sequence). This CDR3 comprises 15 residues. The chain's CDR3 is CASSEPGGTVYGYTF. The CDR3 nucleotides read TGTGCCAGCAGCGAACCAGGGGGCACGGTCTATGGCTACACCTTC.

This clonotype came up many times. The J gene is TRBJ2-3, the V gene TRBV19; possibly TRBD2 for D (6 bases). Germline V gene data show CDR1 as LNHDA and CDR2 as SQIVND (reference sequence). The CDR3 is 13 residues long. Here the CDR3 DNA reads TGTGCTCTCCGGGGGAAAAGCACAGATACGCAGTATTTT. Its protein product is CALRGKSTDTQYF.

This clonotype has at least ten counts. J is TRBJ1-6 and V is TRBV7-6, with TRBD1 identical over 9 bases. Germline assignment: CDR1 SGHVS and CDR2 FNYEAQ. CDR3 length equals 14 residues. Trimming cost V 2 bases and J 9 bases; bases outside gene matches: 2. The CDR3 DNA reads as TGTGCCAGCAGCTTATCACAGGGGGCTTCACCCCTCCACTTT. Residues: CASSLSQGASPLHF.

Many counts were recorded for this clonotype. The chain links TRBV5-1 to TRBJ2-5; D gene unclear. V was trimmed by 3 bases and J by 1 base, leaving 10 bases between them. CDR3 size: 14 residues. Per germline, CDR1 SGHRS and CDR2 YFSETQ. The CDR3 sequence is CASSWNGIQETQYF. In nucleotides, the CDR3 is TGCGCCAGCAGCTGGAACGGAATCCAAGAGACCCAGTACTTC.

This clonotype was recorded many times. The chain has TRBV5-1 and TRBJ1-1; TRBD1 matches at 11 bases. The V gene end was trimmed by 3 bases and the J gene end by 1 base; junction bases not matched to a gene: 5. Germline CDR1 reads SGHRS; CDR2 reads YFSETQ. The CDR3 runs 16 residues. CDR3 loop: CASSSGQGAWNTEAFF. Here the CDR3 DNA reads TGCGCCAGCAGCTCCGGACAGGGGGCATGGAACACTGAAGCTTTCTTT.

This clonotype has a count of ten or more. The chain links TRBV20-1 to TRBJ2-1; TRBD2 agrees at 9 bases. The CDR3 totals 14 residues. V shed 6 bases, J shed 7 bases, and the junction held 10 bases outside the gene matches. CDR1 DFQATT and CDR2 SNEGSKA come from the germline V gene (reference sequence). CDR3 in DNA: TGCAGTGCCCCACCGGGTAGCGGGGGTAATGAGCAGTTCTTC. Translation gives CSAPPGSGGNEQFF.

There are many counts of this clonotype. The chain's CDR3 is CASSQWDTNTEAFF. As DNA, the CDR3 is TGTGCCAGCAGCCAATGGGACACGAACACTGAAGCTTTCTTT. The chain uses TRBV3-1 and TRBJ1-1; TRBD1 might be the D (6 bases). Germline V CDR1 and CDR2: LGHDT, YNNKEL (reference sequence). V lost 2 bases and J lost 1, with 8 bases in between. The CDR3 covers 14 residues.

This clonotype was seen a handful of times. The chain recombines TRBV20-1 with TRBJ1-2; 7 positions agree with TRBD1. The CDR3 loop spans 15 amino acids. The ends lost 1 base at V and 0 bases at J; junction bases unmatched: 5. Germline V CDR1 and CDR2: DFQATT, SNEGSKA (reference sequence). The CDR3 region is CSARGGQSTNYGYTF. The CDR3 DNA sequence: TGCAGTGCTAGAGGGGGACAGTCAACTAACTATGGCTACACCTTC.

This clonotype has at least ten counts. This chain connects TRBV25-1 to TRBJ2-3; D is perhaps TRBD2 (6 bases). Trimming removed 4 bases from V and 4 bases from J, with 9 bases in between. The germline V gene encodes CDR1 MGHDK and CDR2 SYGVNS. The CDR3 totals 13 residues. CDR3 loop: CASSGGGSDTQYF. In DNA form, the CDR3 reads TGTGCCAGCAGTGGGGGAGGATCAGATACGCAGTATTTT.

This clonotype was found many times. This chain uses TRBV5-4 with TRBJ2-5, with 14 bases fitting TRBD2. Trimming cost V 4 bases and J 6 bases; bases outside gene matches: 8. Germline assignment: CDR1 SGHNT and CDR2 YYREEE (reference sequence). The length of the CDR3 is 16 residues. The DNA for the CDR3 is TGTGCCAGCAGCCAGGGGACTAGCGGGGGATTAAAGACCCAGTACTTC. Protein sequence: CASSQGTSGGLKTQYF.

This clonotype appeared many times. The gene calls are TRBV7-2 and TRBJ2-6; D is ambiguous. Trimming took off 4 bases at V and 4 bases at J, with 11 bases between the two ends. The germline gives CDR1 SGHTA, CDR2 FQGNSA. This CDR3 region has 15 residues. CDR3 region: CASSSYSLGANVLTF. Here the CDR3 DNA reads TGTGCCAGCAGCTCCTATAGCCTCGGGGCCAACGTCCTGACTTTC.

The table lists this clonotype with many counts. J is TRBJ2-2 and V is TRBV7-2; D tentatively reads TRBD1 or TRBD2 (6 bases each). Trimming took off 3 bases at V and 5 bases at J, with 13 bases between the two ends. This CDR3 region has 15 residues. Germline V lookup: CDR1 SGHTA, CDR2 FQGNSA. CDR3 protein: CASSLWGAGTGELFF. In nucleotides, the CDR3 is TGTGCCAGCAGCTTGTGGGGGGCCGGAACCGGGGAGCTGTTTTTT.

This clonotype was recorded at least ten times. This sequence joins TRBV12-3 or TRBV12-4 and TRBJ2-2; D remains ambiguous. This CDR3 has 12 amino acids. Trimming stripped 3 bases from V and 13 bases from J, with 12 bases between. CDR3 amino acids: CASSFGSSWLFF. The CDR3 DNA follows: TGTGCCAGCAGTTTCGGTAGTAGTTGGCTGTTTTTT.

Ten or more counts support this clonotype. V is TRBV28 and J is TRBJ2-3, with D perhaps given as TRBD1 or TRBD2 (5 bases each). Germline V gene lookup returns CDR1 MDHEN and CDR2 SYDVKM. Deletions cut 5 bases from V and 0 bases from J, with 12 bases between. The CDR3 covers 15 residues. CDR3 sequence reads: CASSVQGASTDTQYF. Here the CDR3 DNA reads TGTGCCAGCAGTGTCCAGGGAGCTAGCACAGATACGCAGTATTTT.